This T cell receptor (beta chain) was found in a study of identical twins. The CDR3 is 14 residues long. The V gene end was trimmed by 7 bases and the J gene end by 9 bases; junction bases not matched to a gene: 9. CDR1 DFQATT and CDR2 SNEGSKA come from the germline V gene (reference sequence). No donor was unhealthy or non-Caucasian. TCRdb fed the 5' RACE reads into MiXCR, producing one record per CDR3 protein. The profile shows approximately 680,000 distinct CDR3 sequences, 7.1% of them singletons. These data also formed part of another study, on yellow fever vaccine responses in identical twins.

The sample taken for sequencing was PBMCs. The TCR originated in a woman aged 18-35 years in good health. This chain joins TRBV20-1 and TRBJ2-1; 13 positions match TRBD2. This CDR3 reads CSVIGLAGVSEQFF. The CDR3 region has the DNA TGCAGTGTGATTGGACTAGCGGGAGTAAGTGAGCAGTTCTTC.